This note documents a single T cell receptor (beta chain) sequence. This clone occurred a few times. It lacks a known antigen. No much larger clone exists at a distance of one base, and base qualities are not known. In the prospective study, participants were 18 to 89 years old, resided in 24 geographic areas of the United States, and were enrolled through a virtual design. In the prospective study, participants were assigned to cohorts based on the clinical history participants reported in a screening survey and a study questionnaire. Recovered participants in ImmuneRACE Cohort 3 were defined by two consecutive negative NP/OP PCR tests, clearance by a healthcare professional, or resolution of symptoms. In the prospective study, mobile phlebotomists collected whole blood, serum and a nasopharyngeal or oropharyngeal swab from each participant. Additional blood draws and questionnaires over an approximately 2-month period could optionally be provided by prospective study participants. Blood samples from the prospective study were shipped frozen or at room temperature prior to DNA extraction.

V was cut back by 1 base and J by 0 bases, leaving a gap of 11 bases between them. The CDR3, cysteine through phenylalanine, is 16 amino acids long. The sequence is cut down to CDR3 DNA, 48 bases in frame from base 1. The germline V gene encodes CDR1 SGHAT and CDR2 FQNNGV. TCRbeta CDR3 regions were amplified from genomic DNA by means of the immunoSEQ Assay, a bias-controlled multiplex PCR. Per the source publication's procedure: The number of nucleated cells in each sample was estimated by amplification of reference gene primers within the assay. To quantify the absolute abundance of each unique TCRbeta CDR3 rearrangement, sequence reads were collapsed and filtered. Productive Simpson clonality was computed per sample as the square root of Simpson's diversity index over productive rearrangements. In TCRdb, the immuneACCESS table is reduced to in-frame sequences with V and J assigned. These tables do not hold every clone; where another copy was compared, an unresolved V gene accounts for under half, and the others remain unexplained. V, J and clone size derive from that table, while D and trimming were established from the DNA sequence. For this sample there are over 250,000 clones; about 89% appear just once. Clones ranked in the top ten supply approximately 2.4% of the sample.

The record originates from a study of blood T cell repertoires in COVID-19 (dated by TCRdb to 2020 to 2022). Study-level background: Samples covering the acute and convalescent phases of COVID-19 were provided by collaborators in the United States, Italy and Spain. The repertoires were released in a freely available public database meant as a resource for research on the immune response to SARS-CoV-2. The samples were drawn from the first 160 participants of the ongoing ImmuneRACE study and from over 950 subjects provided by 6 global collaborators. The dataset comprised deeply sampled blood TCRbeta repertoires from subjects exposed to, actively infected with, or recovered from COVID-19. The sample metadata nearly always contained a de-identified subject ID, COVID-19 status, age in years and sex. Where HLA class I and class II types were available, the types were taken from metadata supplied by the sample provider, not from assay-based typing. The material from the prospective study consisted of cDNA or gDNA derived from T cells, B-cell-depleted T cells, or PBMCs.

Broader findings and caveats from the paper: Clinical and demographic metadata were provided uncurated, with the amount varying by source and participant.

The specimen sequenced was PBMCs or T cells enriched from blood (not recorded which). Recombination linked TRBV11-2 to TRBJ2-3, with the D gene not clear enough to name. The TCR originated in a woman younger than 30 who had recovered from COVID-19. The encoded CDR3 is CASSLGRLTSTDTQYF. The nucleotide sequence is TGTGCCAGCAGCTTAGGTCGCCTCACTAGCACAGATACGCAGTATTTT.